One sample yielded the 6 T cell receptor beta chains listed below, sequenced in a study of T cells in Graves' hyperthyroidism and ophthalmopathy. There were TCR beta CDR3 regions amplified from RNA transcripts. The HTBI primer set drove a first-round RT-PCR of the TCR CDR3. MiXCR, run by TCRdb on the multiplex PCR reads, gives a single entry per CDR3 protein. This table has fewer than 450,000 distinct CDR3 sequences, approximately 17% appearing once. Input material: blood. These receptors were taken from a woman in her twenties or thirties with Graves' hyperthyroidism that later progressed to Graves' ophthalmopathy.

This clonotype was recorded many times. The CDR3 DNA follows: TGCGCCAGCAGCTTGAGGCCTAGCGGGAGTGGGATTCACAATGAGCAGTTCTTC. It translates to CASSLRPSGSGIHNEQFF. This chain links TRBV5-1 with TRBJ2-1; 10 nucleotides align to TRBD2. Germline V CDR1 and CDR2: SGHRS, YFSETQ. The CDR3 extends over 18 amino acids. J lost 5 bases, V lost 1 base, and 12 bases had no gene match. Complete variable domain (other parts from reference TRBV5-1 and TRBJ2-1): KAGVTQTPRYLIKTRGQQVTLSCSPISGHRSVSWYQQTPGQGLQFLFEYFSETQRNKGNFPGRFSGRQFSNSRSEMNVSTLELGDSALYLCASSLRPSGSGIHNEQFFGPGTRLTVL.

V gene TRBV20-1 combines with J gene TRBJ1-5; 7 bases line up with TRBD1. CDR3 size: 12 residues. V gave up 6 bases and J gave up 7 bases; unmatched junction bases: 6. Germline CDR1 is DFQATT and CDR2 is SNEGSKA (reference sequence). CDR3 bases: TGCAGTGCCCAGTCAGGGGGGCAGCCCCAGCATTTT. Translation gives CSAQSGGQPQHF.

This clonotype was observed many times. The chain has TRBV28 and TRBJ2-7; D is possibly TRBD1 (5 bases). Germline V lookup: CDR1 MDHEN, CDR2 SYDVKM. Trimming shortened V by 4 bases and J by 2 bases, and 12 bases separated the two germline ends. CDR3 size: 14 residues. The CDR3 DNA reads as TGTGCCAGCAGTTATGCAGGGATTGCCTACGAGCAGTACTTC. Protein product: CASSYAGIAYEQYF.

This clonotype was counted a few times. The chain uses TRBV12-3 or TRBV12-4 and TRBJ2-2, with D unclear. This CDR3 contains 15 residues. Trimming removed 5 bases at V and 1 base at J, with 11 bases between. The CDR3 DNA follows: TGTGCCAGCAGTGGATGGACGGGGAACACCGGGGAGCTGTTTTTT. This codes for CASSGWTGNTGELFF.

This clonotype was detected ten times or more. The DNA of the CDR3 is TGTGCCAGCAGCTTATGGGGGGGCTTAGTTAGGAAGCAGTATTTT. Translated, it gives CASSLWGGLVRKQYF. V and J are TRBV7-9 and TRBJ2-3; a possible D gene is TRBD2 (7 bases). Germline CDR1 SEHNR, CDR2 FQNEAQ (reference sequence). The CDR3 totals 15 residues. Trimming took off 2 bases at V and 11 bases at J, with 20 bases between the two ends.

V is TRBV7-2 and J is TRBJ2-7, with TRBD1 matching 10 bases. Germline trimming cut 2 bases from V and 2 bases from J; bases unmatched to any gene: 3. The CDR3 spans 15 residues. Germline lookup yields CDR1 SGHTA and CDR2 FQGNSA. The CDR3 bases are TGTGCCAGCAGCTTACCGGGACAGGGGACCTACGAGCAGTACTTC. Translating it yields CASSLPGQGTYEQYF.